The 18 T cell receptor beta chains presented below share a single source sample, sequenced in a study of T cell changes during pregnancy in multiple sclerosis. Clones were read by immunoSEQ multiplex PCR, and TCRdb kept only the in-frame ones, dropping some. This sample has around 60,000 clones, with about 90% found just once. Sequenced here: peripheral blood, sampled in the third trimester of pregnancy. The receptors were sampled from a female donor in good health, enrolled as a control in a pregnancy study.

The chain couples TRBV25-1 to TRBJ1-5; possible D gene TRBD1, 6 bases. Germline lookup yields CDR1 MGHDK and CDR2 SYGVNS. This CDR3 is 15 amino acids long. V lost 5 bases and J 3 bases, leaving 14 bases between the germline ends. Here the CDR3 DNA reads TGTGCCAGCAGTTCCGGGGGGGGGCCCAATCAGCCCCAGCATTTT. The encoded protein is CASSSGGGPNQPQHF.

The V gene is TRBV13, the J gene TRBJ2-2; 8 bases match TRBD1. The CDR3 length is 19 residues. V shed 1 base, J shed 2 bases, and the junction held 12 bases outside the gene matches. Germline-derived CDR1 and CDR2 are PRHDT and FYEKMQ (reference sequence). In nucleotides, the CDR3 is TGTGCCAGCAGCTTAGAGATGTCCGACAGGGGCCATAACACCGGGGAGCTGTTTTTT. This translates into CASSLEMSDRGHNTGELFF.

This clone was seen once. The chain links TRBV27 to TRBJ1-4; D gene ambiguous. The CDR3 is 14 residues long. Between the trimmed V and J ends, which lost 5 bases and 6 bases, there was a span of 13 bases. Germline assignment: CDR1 MNHEY and CDR2 SMNVEV (reference sequence). Here the CDR3 reads CASSDRRGHEKLFF. The CDR3 DNA reads as TGTGCCAGCAGTGACCGAAGAGGGCATGAAAAACTGTTTTTT.

About this clone itself: The same CDR3 is also encoded by other DNA sequences in this sample. The chain employs TRBV5-1 and TRBJ2-7; D is perhaps TRBD2 (6 bases). V gave up 2 bases and J gave up 0 bases, with 6 bases separating them. Per the germline V gene, CDR1 is SGHRS and CDR2 is YFSETQ. CDR3 length: 13 residues. The CDR3 protein is CASSLAGSYEQYF. DNA of the CDR3: TGCGCCAGCAGCTTAGCGGGCTCCTACGAGCAGTACTTC.

The chain joins TRBV7-6 to TRBJ1-1; D might be TRBD1 (5 bases). Between the trimmed V and J ends, which lost 3 bases and 1 base, there was a span of 15 bases. The CDR3 covers 16 residues. Germline V gives CDR1 SGHVS, CDR2 FNYEAQ. Here the CDR3 reads CASSFYTGRANTEAFF. As DNA, the CDR3 is TGTGCCAGCAGCTTCTATACAGGACGGGCGAACACTGAAGCTTTCTTT.

This chain uses TRBV11-2 with TRBJ2-3, with a possible D match to TRBD1 (5 bases). The CDR3 is 13 amino acids. Trimming pared 1 base from V and 7 bases from J, leaving 9 bases between. Germline CDR1 is SGHAT and CDR2 is FQNNGV. Here the CDR3 DNA reads TGTGCCAGCAGCTTAGGACAGAGTCATACGCAGTATTTT. As protein: CASSLGQSHTQYF.

J is TRBJ2-3 and V is TRBV11-1; D possibly corresponds to TRBD1 (6 bases). CDR3 size: 14 residues. The V gene lost 5 bases and the J gene lost 6 bases, with 15 bases spanning the gap. The germline gives CDR1 SGHAT, CDR2 FQDESV (reference sequence). CDR3 DNA: TGTGCCAGCAGCCGCACAGGGCCTCGGGATACGCAGTATTTT. This sequence encodes CASSRTGPRDTQYF.

CDR3 in DNA: TGTGCCAGCAGCCGAACCGGGGGGCTGGACAGCGAGCAGTACTTC. This sequence encodes CASSRTGGLDSEQYF. The chain joins TRBV7-3 to TRBJ2-7; D may be TRBD2 (7 bases). Trimming left V 5 bases short and J 6 bases short, with 20 bases between. Germline values: CDR1 SGHTA, CDR2 FQGTGA. The CDR3 extends over 15 amino acids.

This chain connects TRBV10-3 to TRBJ2-1; 12 nucleotides line up with TRBD2. Germline loops: CDR1 ENHRY, CDR2 SYGVKD. The J segment lost 10 bases and the V segment lost 0 bases, leaving 4 bases of the junction unmatched. CDR3 length: 15 amino acids. The CDR3 protein is CAISESLAGGPEQFF. CDR3 nucleotides: TGTGCCATCAGTGAGTCCCTAGCGGGGGGGCCGGAGCAGTTCTTC.

The chain has TRBV19 and TRBJ2-7; perhaps TRBD2 as D (5 bases). This CDR3 has 15 residues. V was cut by 3 bases and J by 3 bases, with 15 bases left in between. Germline loops: CDR1 LNHDA, CDR2 SQIVND (reference sequence). CDR3 DNA: TGTGCCAGTAGTATCCCGGGATCTAGCTTCTACGAGCAGTACTTC. Translation: CASSIPGSSFYEQYF.

The chain joins TRBV5-4 to TRBJ1-1; the D is unclear. The V and J ends lost 4 bases and 1 base respectively, with 17 bases between them. This CDR3 is built from 16 residues. Germline values: CDR1 SGHNT, CDR2 YYREEE (reference sequence). The CDR3 region is CASSAPPLGGNTEAFF. CDR3 DNA: TGTGCCAGCAGCGCGCCCCCACTTGGCGGGAACACTGAAGCTTTCTTT.

This chain joins TRBV4-2 and TRBJ2-7; D is unclear. The V end lost 0 bases, the J end lost 2 bases, and 11 bases lay between the germline ends. Looked up from germline, CDR1 is LGHNA and CDR2 is YNFKEQ. This CDR3 has 15 residues. CDR3 in DNA: TGTGCCAGCAGCCAAGAATGGAGTACCACCTACGAGCAGTACTTC. Its protein is CASSQEWSTTYEQYF.

The chain uses TRBV5-6 and TRBJ2-7; tentatively, D is TRBD2 (5 bases). The CDR3 totals 16 residues. V lost 0 bases, J lost 2 bases, and 15 bases lay in between. The V gene's germline CDR1 is SGHDT and CDR2 YYEEEE. CDR3 nucleotide sequence: TGTGCCAGCAGCTTGGAGGGAGCGATATCAACCTACGAGCAGTACTTC. Its translation: CASSLEGAISTYEQYF. The complete variable domain, with remaining parts taken from reference TRBV5-6 and TRBJ2-7, reads DAGVTQSPTHLIKTRGQQVTLRCSPKSGHDTVSWYQQALGQGPQFIFQYYEEEERQRGNFPDRFSGHQFPNYSSELNVNALLLGDSALYLCASSLEGAISTYEQYFGPGTRLTVT.

The chain has TRBV5-1 and TRBJ2-6; TRBD1 agrees at 9 bases. CDR3 length: 17 amino acids. Germline V gene sequence: CDR1 SGHRS, CDR2 YFSETQ. J lost 4 bases, V lost 2 bases, and 7 bases had no gene match. CDR3 bases: TGCGCCAGCAGCTTCTCCGGGACAGGGTTCGGGGCCAACGTCCTGACTTTC. Encoded protein: CASSFSGTGFGANVLTF. Looking up the rest from reference TRBV5-1 and TRBJ2-6 gives the full variable domain: KAGVTQTPRYLIKTRGQQVTLSCSPISGHRSVSWYQQTPGQGLQFLFEYFSETQRNKGNFPGRFSGRQFSNSRSEMNVSTLELGDSALYLCASSFSGTGFGANVLTFGAGSRLTVL.

The V and J genes are TRBV5-1 and TRBJ2-7; TRBD2 aligns across 8 bases. Germline V CDR1 and CDR2: SGHRS, YFSETQ. This CDR3 has 16 residues. Unmatched junction bases numbered 7, after V lost 0 bases and J lost 2 bases. The CDR3 protein is CASSLDALAGAYEQYF. Here the CDR3 DNA reads TGCGCCAGCAGCTTGGATGCCCTAGCGGGCGCCTACGAGCAGTACTTC.

CDR3 protein: CASSLGLAGPGGETQYF. The CDR3 coding sequence is TGCGCCAGCAGCTTGGGACTAGCGGGGCCGGGCGGGGAGACCCAGTACTTC. The rearrangement links TRBV5-1 to TRBJ2-5; the match to TRBD2 covers 11 bases. Germline V CDR1 and CDR2: SGHRS, YFSETQ. The CDR3 contains 17 residues. V lost 0 bases and J lost 5; bases outside the gene matches: 9.

The genes are TRBV5-1 and TRBJ2-1; 13 bases are a match to TRBD2. CDR1 SGHRS and CDR2 YFSETQ come from the germline V gene. V trimming: 3 bases; J trimming: 6 bases; junction bases outside the gene matches: 6. The CDR3 extends over 16 amino acids. The CDR3 sequence is CASSYGTSGALNEQFF. CDR3 DNA sequence: TGCGCCAGCAGCTACGGGACTAGCGGGGCCCTCAATGAGCAGTTCTTC.

This chain uses TRBV10-3 with TRBJ2-5; 7 positions agree with TRBD1. The CDR3 loop spans 12 amino acids. The germline V gene has CDR1 ENHRY and CDR2 SYGVKD. The V gene end was trimmed by 10 bases and the J gene end by 4 bases; junction bases not matched to a gene: 6. The DNA for the CDR3 is TGTGCCACCAAGGGGGCGGGAGAGACCCAGTACTTC. It is translated as CATKGAGETQYF.